A single sample gave rise to the 29 T cell receptor beta chains below, sequenced in a study of shared clonotypes between healthy human individuals. Naive CD8 cells comprised CD45RO-negative, CCR7-positively selected cells, excluding terminally differentiated effector memory CD45RA+ cells. Assay: immunoSEQ multiplex PCR; the TCRdb copy retains only in-frame clones and omits some. The sample shows about 600,000 clones, less than 97% of them seen only once. The sample consisted of naive CD8+ T cells sorted from blood. Source of these receptors: a woman aged 30 to 39 in good health.

Note on this clone: The junction and the germline gene differ at one end; a read error may be behind it. V usage is TRBV29-1 and J usage is TRBJ2-3; D gene uncertain. The CDR3 runs 10 residues. The germline V gene has CDR1 SQVTM and CDR2 ANQGSEA. The CDR3, as DNA: TGCAGCGTCTCAGGCGGCCAGGTCAGTTTT. The encoded protein is CSVSGGQVSF.

This clone was seen more than once but under ten times. The gene calls are TRBV4-1 and TRBJ2-2, with 7 bases that match TRBD2. Per germline, CDR1 MGHRA and CDR2 YSYEKL. After removal of 1 base from V and 4 bases from J, the junction contained 6 bases not matched to a gene. The CDR3 runs to 16 residues. The CDR3 is CASSQGLARGTGELFF. CDR3 DNA: TGCGCCAGCAGCCAAGGACTAGCTCGGGGCACCGGGGAGCTGTTTTTT.

Only a few counts were recorded for this clone. Other DNA sequences in the sample encode the same CDR3. The V call is TRBV28, the J call TRBJ1-1; D is perhaps TRBD1 (5 bases). Trimming removed 3 bases at V and 0 bases at J, with 5 bases between. CDR1 MDHEN and CDR2 SYDVKM come from the germline V gene. CDR3 length equals 13 residues. CDR3 protein: CASSFRVNTEAFF. The CDR3 DNA sequence: TGTGCCAGCAGTTTCAGGGTGAACACTGAAGCTTTCTTT.

The CDR3 loop reads CASSVGSGNIQYF. The CDR3 DNA follows: TGTGCCAGCAGCGTAGGAAGCGGGAACATTCAGTACTTC. This rearrangement joins TRBV9 to TRBJ2-4, with D perhaps matching TRBD2 (6 bases). The CDR3 is 13 residues long. The V end was cut by 0 bases, the J end by 7 bases, with 8 bases between. CDR1 is SGDLS and CDR2 is YYNGEE in the germline V gene.

The V call is TRBV19, the J call TRBJ2-1; D not resolved. V gave up 1 base and J gave up 5 bases, with 6 bases separating them. The CDR3 contains 13 residues. Germline V lookup: CDR1 LNHDA, CDR2 SQIVND (reference sequence). The CDR3 sequence: CASSIATDNEQFF. In nucleotides, the CDR3 is TGTGCCAGTAGTATAGCAACGGACAATGAGCAGTTCTTC.

This sequence joins TRBV28 and TRBJ2-2; D might be TRBD1 (6 bases). The CDR3 has 13 residues. V lost 6 bases to trimming and J lost 6 bases, with 11 bases between them. The germline gives CDR1 MDHEN, CDR2 SYDVKM. The CDR3 region is CASRSDSAGELFF. The CDR3 DNA follows: TGTGCCAGCAGGTCGGACAGTGCCGGGGAGCTGTTTTTT.

The gene calls are TRBV7-9 and TRBJ1-1, with TRBD1 matching over 9 bases. The V gene's germline CDR1 is SEHNR and CDR2 FQNEAQ (reference sequence). V was clipped by 1 base and J by 6 bases; unmatched bases: 6. The CDR3 spans 15 residues. CDR3 sequence: CASSLVGTGIAEAFF. CDR3 nucleotide sequence: TGTGCCAGCAGCTTAGTGGGGACAGGGATTGCTGAAGCTTTCTTT.

CDR3 nucleotides: TGTGCCAGCAGTCGGGACAGGGATTTTGTGTTTGGAGGCAATCAGCCCCAGCATTTT. It encodes CASSRDRDFVFGGNQPQHF. The V call is TRBV28, the J call TRBJ1-5; 9 bases match TRBD1. Germline lookup yields CDR1 MDHEN and CDR2 SYDVKM. CDR3 length: 19 amino acids. The ends lost 5 bases at V and 2 bases at J; junction bases unmatched: 16.

V and J are TRBV28 and TRBJ2-1, with TRBD2 matching over 10 bases. CDR3 length equals 15 residues. With 5 bases clipped from V and 4 bases from J, the junction kept 5 bases outside the gene matches. CDR1 and CDR2 from the germline V gene are MDHEN and SYDVKM. The CDR3 is CASSGLAEPYNEQFF. The CDR3 nucleotides read TGTGCCAGCAGTGGACTAGCGGAGCCTTACAATGAGCAGTTCTTC.

This rearrangement joins TRBV5-4 to TRBJ2-7; 8 positions agree with TRBD1. CDR1 is SGHNT and CDR2 is YYREEE in the germline V gene (reference sequence). The CDR3 covers 15 residues. Trimming removed 4 bases from V and 1 base from J; junction bases left unmatched: 7. The CDR3 sequence is CASSPGQGWSYEQYF. CDR3 nucleotides: TGTGCCAGCAGCCCCGGACAGGGTTGGTCCTACGAGCAGTACTTC. Combining the CDR3 with reference TRBV5-4 and TRBJ2-7 gives the whole variable domain ETGVTQSPTHLIKTRGQQVTLRCSSQSGHNTVSWYQQALGQGPQFIFQYYREEENGRGNFPPRFSGLQFPNYSSELNVNALELDDSALYLCASSPGQGWSYEQYFGPGTRLTVT.

This clone appeared a single time. The V and J genes are TRBV7-3 and TRBJ2-3, with D possibly called TRBD1 or TRBD2 (5 bases each). This CDR3 has 16 amino acids. Germline V lookup: CDR1 SGHTA, CDR2 FQGTGA. The V gene lost 5 bases and the J gene lost 0 bases, with 15 bases spanning the gap. The CDR3 sequence: CASSPGTVPSTDTQYF. CDR3 bases: TGTGCCAGCAGCCCCGGGACGGTCCCTAGCACAGATACGCAGTATTTT. The whole variable domain, filled in from reference TRBV7-3 and TRBJ2-3, reads GAGVSQTPSNKVTEKGKYVELRCDPISGHTALYWYRQSLGQGPEFLIYFQGTGAADDSGLPNDRFFAVRPEGSVSTLKIQRTERGDSAVYLCASSPGTVPSTDTQYFGPGTRLTVL.

The sample holds a few counts of this clone. The rearrangement links TRBV7-9 to TRBJ1-1, with D possibly TRBD1 on 5 matching bases. The CDR3 length is 15 residues. V dropped 1 base and J dropped 5 bases, with 14 bases sitting between them. CDR1 is SEHNR and CDR2 is FQNEAQ in the germline V gene (reference sequence). This CDR3 reads CASSLVWRGRTEAFF. The CDR3 nucleotides are TGTGCCAGCAGCTTAGTATGGCGGGGGAGGACTGAAGCTTTCTTT.

This chain joins TRBV11-3 and TRBJ2-1; the match to TRBD2 covers 10 bases. This CDR3 has 18 residues. J gave up 8 bases and V 5 bases, and 18 bases lay outside the gene matches. CDR1 and CDR2 from the germline V gene are SGHNT and YENEEA. DNA for the CDR3: TGTGCCAGCAGCGGTCCCTTGGGAGCGGGAGGGCCTCGCGATGAGCAGTTCTTC. As protein: CASSGPLGAGGPRDEQFF.

The chain recombines TRBV14 with TRBJ2-1; D is possibly TRBD1 or TRBD2 (5 bases each). This CDR3 is 15 amino acids long. Trimming removed 3 bases at V and 5 bases at J, with 14 bases between. Germline V gives CDR1 SGHDN, CDR2 FVKESK. The DNA for the CDR3 is TGTGCCAGCAGCCATACGTCGGGGCAAAACAATGAGCAGTTCTTC. Amino acid sequence: CASSHTSGQNNEQFF.

This chain joins TRBV7-9 and TRBJ1-2, with D possibly being TRBD1 (5 bases). Germline V lookup: CDR1 SEHNR, CDR2 FQNEAQ (reference sequence). CDR3 length: 14 residues. The V gene lost 4 bases and the J gene lost 5 bases, with 14 bases spanning the gap. The CDR3 here is CASSSDQGPYGYTF. CDR3 in DNA: TGTGCCAGCAGCTCCGACCAGGGACCTTATGGCTACACCTTC.

The gene calls are TRBV23-1 and TRBJ1-1, with 12 bases matching TRBD1. TRBV23-1 is identified as an open reading frame with a role that is uncertain. V gave up 2 bases and J gave up 3 bases; unmatched junction bases: 7. CDR3 length equals 17 residues. The CDR3 reads CASSQAPGQGADTEAFF. CDR3 DNA: TGCGCCAGCAGTCAAGCCCCGGGACAGGGGGCAGACACTGAAGCTTTCTTT.

The chain has TRBV28 and TRBJ2-7; 8 nucleotides align to TRBD1. The V and J ends lost 6 bases and 1 base, in that order; junction bases with no gene match: 5. This CDR3 spans 14 amino acids. CDR1 and CDR2 (germline): MDHEN, SYDVKM. In DNA form, the CDR3 reads TGTGCCAGCAGGCTACAGGGGGTATCCTACGAGCAGTACTTC. Its translation is CASRLQGVSYEQYF.

The chain couples TRBV5-6 to TRBJ2-7; perhaps TRBD1 as D (6 bases). Germline CDR1 reads SGHDT; CDR2 reads YYEEEE. This CDR3 comprises 17 residues. Trimming took 0 bases from V and 0 from J, leaving 16 bases between them. The DNA for the CDR3 is TGTGCCAGCAGCTTGGCCGACGGGGACAAATACTCCTACGAGCAGTACTTC. It is translated as CASSLADGDKYSYEQYF.

This chain connects TRBV28 to TRBJ2-5, with 9 bases matching TRBD1. The junction had 15 bases not matched to a gene; V was cut back by 5 bases and J by 5 bases. This CDR3 is 17 amino acids long. The germline V gene encodes CDR1 MDHEN and CDR2 SYDVKM. The CDR3: CASSAITGGGWLETQYF. CDR3 coding DNA: TGTGCCAGCAGTGCGATCACAGGGGGCGGGTGGCTGGAGACCCAGTACTTC.

The rearrangement links TRBV6-5 to TRBJ1-2; no reliable D call. Trimming took off 5 bases at V and 6 bases at J, with 13 bases between the two ends. CDR1 is MNHEY and CDR2 is SVGAGI in the germline V gene. The CDR3 covers 13 residues. The CDR3 DNA sequence: TGTGCCAGCAGTCCCGGTGCTGTTGATGGCTACACCTTC. Amino acid sequence: CASSPGAVDGYTF.

The chain joins TRBV27 to TRBJ2-7, with 9 bases that match TRBD1. Germline lookup yields CDR1 MNHEY and CDR2 SMNVEV (reference sequence). This CDR3 is 15 amino acids long. V shed 4 bases, J shed 9 bases, and the junction held 13 bases outside the gene matches. CDR3 sequence: CASSSTLGQGGRQYF. CDR3 bases: TGTGCCAGCAGTTCAACCCTGGGACAGGGTGGAAGGCAGTACTTC.

CDR3: CASGIGANYEQYF. CDR3 nucleotide sequence: TGTGCCAGCGGCATTGGGGCTAACTACGAGCAGTACTTC. The chain combines TRBV28 with TRBJ2-7, with D possibly matching TRBD1 (5 bases). Germline-derived CDR1 and CDR2 are MDHEN and SYDVKM. The germline V and J ends were trimmed by 8 bases and 3 bases, with 14 bases remaining between them. The CDR3 has 13 amino acids.

The chain joins TRBV18 to TRBJ1-4; D gene unclear. The CDR3 consists of 16 residues. Germline loops: CDR1 KGHSH, CDR2 LQKENI. V lost 2 bases and J 0 bases, leaving 10 bases between the germline ends. This chain's CDR3 is CASSPMVGTTNEKLFF. CDR3 DNA sequence: TGTGCCAGCTCACCAATGGTGGGAACAACTAATGAAAAACTGTTTTTT.

The chain recombines TRBV4-1 with TRBJ1-3, with D tentatively TRBD1 (6 bases). Trimming removed 0 bases from V and 2 bases from J, with 17 bases in between. The CDR3 consists of 18 residues. Germline CDR1 MGHRA, CDR2 YSYEKL. The CDR3 region is CASSQDPGATGPGNTIYF. As DNA, the CDR3 is TGCGCCAGCAGCCAAGATCCAGGGGCCACGGGGCCTGGAAACACCATATATTTT.

The V call is TRBV7-9, the J call TRBJ2-6; D gene ambiguous. Trimming pared 2 bases from V and 0 bases from J, leaving 11 bases between. Germline loops: CDR1 SEHNR, CDR2 FQNEAQ (reference sequence). The CDR3 loop spans 17 amino acids. DNA of the CDR3: TGTGCCAGCAGCTTATTGGTTGTAAACTCTGGGGCCAACGTCCTGACTTTC. It is translated as CASSLLVVNSGANVLTF.

V and J are TRBV7-3 and TRBJ2-5, with 13 nucleotides matching TRBD2. V dropped 2 bases and J dropped 4; count of bases not matched to a gene: 7. There are 17 residues in the CDR3. CDR1 SGHTA and CDR2 FQGTGA come from the germline V gene. The CDR3 DNA is TGTGCCAGCAGCTTAGGGACTAGCGGGACCCGCGGAGAGACCCAGTACTTC. This sequence encodes CASSLGTSGTRGETQYF. Together with reference TRBV7-3 and TRBJ2-5, the CDR3 gives the full variable domain: GAGVSQTPSNKVTEKGKYVELRCDPISGHTALYWYRQSLGQGPEFLIYFQGTGAADDSGLPNDRFFAVRPEGSVSTLKIQRTERGDSAVYLCASSLGTSGTRGETQYFGPGTRLLVL.

The rearrangement uses TRBV9 and TRBJ2-5; maybe TRBD1 (5 bases). Germline V CDR1 and CDR2: SGDLS, YYNGEE. The length of the CDR3 is 13 residues. The V gene lost 4 bases and the J gene lost 3 bases, with 10 bases spanning the gap. The CDR3 DNA sequence: TGTGCCAGCAGCTTTCCGACAGAAGAGACCCAGTACTTC. It encodes CASSFPTEETQYF.

The CDR3 DNA reads TGTGCCAGCAGCGCAGACCCGTCCGAGCAGTACTTC. Protein: CASSADPSEQYF. This chain joins TRBV28 and TRBJ2-7; D ambiguous. CDR1 and CDR2 (germline): MDHEN, SYDVKM. With 6 bases removed from V and 6 bases from J, the gap between germline ends came to 12 bases. The CDR3 sequence is 12 residues long.

The V gene is TRBV5-4, the J gene TRBJ1-1; D uncertain. There are 14 residues in the CDR3. In germline, CDR1 is SGHNT, CDR2 YYREEE (reference sequence). V was clipped by 0 bases and J by 0 bases, with 6 bases between them. CDR3 loop: CASSLANMNTEAFF. Here the CDR3 DNA reads TGTGCCAGCAGCTTGGCCAACATGAACACTGAAGCTTTCTTT.